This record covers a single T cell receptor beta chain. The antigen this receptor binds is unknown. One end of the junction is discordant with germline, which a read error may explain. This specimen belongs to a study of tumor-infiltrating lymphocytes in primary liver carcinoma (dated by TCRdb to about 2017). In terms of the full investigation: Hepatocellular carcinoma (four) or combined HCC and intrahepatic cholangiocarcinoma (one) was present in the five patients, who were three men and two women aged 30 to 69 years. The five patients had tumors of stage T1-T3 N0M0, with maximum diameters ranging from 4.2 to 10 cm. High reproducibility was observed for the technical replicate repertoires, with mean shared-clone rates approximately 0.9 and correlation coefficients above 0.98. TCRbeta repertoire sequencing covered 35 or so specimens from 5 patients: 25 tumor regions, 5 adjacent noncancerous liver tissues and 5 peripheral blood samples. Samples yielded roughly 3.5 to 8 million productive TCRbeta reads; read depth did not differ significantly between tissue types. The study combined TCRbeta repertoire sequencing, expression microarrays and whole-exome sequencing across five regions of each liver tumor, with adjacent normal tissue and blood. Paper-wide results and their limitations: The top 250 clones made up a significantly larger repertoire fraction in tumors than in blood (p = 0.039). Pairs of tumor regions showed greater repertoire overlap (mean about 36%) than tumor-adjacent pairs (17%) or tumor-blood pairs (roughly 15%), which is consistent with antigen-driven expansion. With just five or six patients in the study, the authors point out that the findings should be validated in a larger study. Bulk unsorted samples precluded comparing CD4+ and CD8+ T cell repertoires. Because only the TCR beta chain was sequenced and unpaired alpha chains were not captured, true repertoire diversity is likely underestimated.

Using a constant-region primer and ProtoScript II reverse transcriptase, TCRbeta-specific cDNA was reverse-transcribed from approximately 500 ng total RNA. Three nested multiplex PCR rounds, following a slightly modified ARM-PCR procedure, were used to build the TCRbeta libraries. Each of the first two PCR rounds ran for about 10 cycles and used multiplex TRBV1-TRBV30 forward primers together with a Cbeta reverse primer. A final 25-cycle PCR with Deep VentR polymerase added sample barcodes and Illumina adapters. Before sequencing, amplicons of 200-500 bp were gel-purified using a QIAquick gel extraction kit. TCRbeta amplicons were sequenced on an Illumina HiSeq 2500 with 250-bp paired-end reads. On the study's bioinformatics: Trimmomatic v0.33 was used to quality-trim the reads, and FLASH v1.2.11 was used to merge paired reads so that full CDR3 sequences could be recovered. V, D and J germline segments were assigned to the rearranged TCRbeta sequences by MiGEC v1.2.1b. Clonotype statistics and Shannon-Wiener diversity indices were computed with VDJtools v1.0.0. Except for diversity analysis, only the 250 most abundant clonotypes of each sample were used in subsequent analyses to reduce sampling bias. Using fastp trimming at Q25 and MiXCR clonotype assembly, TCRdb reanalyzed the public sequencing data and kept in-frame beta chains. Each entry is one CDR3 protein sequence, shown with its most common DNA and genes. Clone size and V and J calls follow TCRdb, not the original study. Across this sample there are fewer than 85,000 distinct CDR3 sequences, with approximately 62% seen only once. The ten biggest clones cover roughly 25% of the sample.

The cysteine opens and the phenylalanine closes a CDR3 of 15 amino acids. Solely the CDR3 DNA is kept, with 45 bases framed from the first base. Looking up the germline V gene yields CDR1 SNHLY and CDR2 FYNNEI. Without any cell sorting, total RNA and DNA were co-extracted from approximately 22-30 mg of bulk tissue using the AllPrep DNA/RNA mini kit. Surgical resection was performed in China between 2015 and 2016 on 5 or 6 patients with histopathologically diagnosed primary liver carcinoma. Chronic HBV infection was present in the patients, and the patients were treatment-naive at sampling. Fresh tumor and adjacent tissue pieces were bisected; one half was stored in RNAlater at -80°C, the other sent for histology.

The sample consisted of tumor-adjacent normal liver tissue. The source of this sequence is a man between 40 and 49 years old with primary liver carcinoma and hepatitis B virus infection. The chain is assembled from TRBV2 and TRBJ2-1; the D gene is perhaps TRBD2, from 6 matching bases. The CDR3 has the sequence CASREVAAPGNEQFF. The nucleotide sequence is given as TGTGCCAGCAGGGAAGTAGCGGCGCCAGGCAATGAGCAGTTCTTC.